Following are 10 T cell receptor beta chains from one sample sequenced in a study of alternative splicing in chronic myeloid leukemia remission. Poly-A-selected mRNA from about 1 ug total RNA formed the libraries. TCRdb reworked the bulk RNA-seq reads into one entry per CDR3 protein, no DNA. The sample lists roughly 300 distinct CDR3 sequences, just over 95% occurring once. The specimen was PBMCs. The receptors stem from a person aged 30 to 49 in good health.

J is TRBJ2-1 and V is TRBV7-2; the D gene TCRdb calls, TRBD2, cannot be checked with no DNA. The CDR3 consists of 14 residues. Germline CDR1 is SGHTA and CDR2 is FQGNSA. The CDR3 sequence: CASSLAGLGNEQFF.

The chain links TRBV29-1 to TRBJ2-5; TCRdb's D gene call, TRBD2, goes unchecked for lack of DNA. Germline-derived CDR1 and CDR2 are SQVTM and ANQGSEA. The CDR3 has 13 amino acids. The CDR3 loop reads CSVRPLGEETQYF.

The CDR3 region is CASSDRLAMGDTQYF. The rearrangement uses TRBV2 and TRBJ2-3; the TCRdb D gene call, TRBD2, has no DNA to confirm it. Germline V lookup: CDR1 SNHLY, CDR2 FYNNEI. The CDR3 consists of 15 residues.

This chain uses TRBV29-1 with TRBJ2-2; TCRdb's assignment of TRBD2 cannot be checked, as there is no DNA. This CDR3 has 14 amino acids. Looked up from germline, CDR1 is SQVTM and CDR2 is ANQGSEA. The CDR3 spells CSVEFGGITGELFF.

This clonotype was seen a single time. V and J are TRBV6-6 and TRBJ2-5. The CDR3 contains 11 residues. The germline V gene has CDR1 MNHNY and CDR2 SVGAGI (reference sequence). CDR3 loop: CASSNQETQYF.

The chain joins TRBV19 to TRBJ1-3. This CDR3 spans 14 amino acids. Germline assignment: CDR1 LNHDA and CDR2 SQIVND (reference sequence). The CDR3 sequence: CASSIGSSGNTIYF.

The CDR3: CASSLRTRRGTDTQYF. The V gene is TRBV7-4, the J gene TRBJ2-3; TCRdb lists TRBD2, though no DNA is available to test this call. CDR1 and CDR2 (germline): SGHVT, SQSDAQ. The CDR3 is 16 amino acids. Full variable domain (outside the CDR3, taken from reference TRBV7-4 and TRBJ2-3): GAGVSQSPRYKVAKRGRDVALRCDSISGHVTLYWYRQTLGQGSEVLTYSQSDAQRDKSGRPSGRFSAERPERSVSTLKIQRTEQGDSAVYLCASSLRTRRGTDTQYFGPGTRLTVL.

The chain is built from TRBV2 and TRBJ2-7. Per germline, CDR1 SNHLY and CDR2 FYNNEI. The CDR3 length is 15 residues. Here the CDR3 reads CASSASVGIAYEQYF.

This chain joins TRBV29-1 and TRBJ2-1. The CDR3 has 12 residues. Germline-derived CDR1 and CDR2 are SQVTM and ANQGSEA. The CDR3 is CSVEVRIDEQFF.

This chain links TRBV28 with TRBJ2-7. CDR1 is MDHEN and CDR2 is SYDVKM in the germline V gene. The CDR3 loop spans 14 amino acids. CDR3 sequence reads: CASSFFLSSYEQYF.